The 20 T cell receptor beta chains in this list originate from one sample, sequenced in a study of cytomegalovirus exposure and HLA in healthy donors. The study ran its PCR with 60 Vbeta and 13 Jbeta primers. Profiling relied on immunoSEQ multiplex PCR, and the TCRdb table lists in-frame clones only, not all of them. The table lists 120,000 to 150,000 clones, around three quarters of them singletons. Sequencing was carried out using PBMCs. The receptors were sampled from a man between 40 and 49 years old in good health and CMV-seropositive.

With regard to this clone: The same CDR3 also results from other DNA sequences found in this sample. The genes are TRBV18 and TRBJ2-6; weak D call: TRBD2 (5 bases). Germline V gene data show CDR1 as KGHSH and CDR2 as LQKENI. This CDR3 is built from 15 residues. Trimming cost V 3 bases and J 0 bases, with 6 bases left between them. In nucleotides, the CDR3 is TGTGCCAGCTCACCTGGACTCTCTGGGGCCAACGTCCTGACTTTC. Its translation is CASSPGLSGANVLTF.

This chain links TRBV19 with TRBJ1-6; D is uncertain. This CDR3 region has 12 residues. Germline CDR1 is LNHDA and CDR2 is SQIVND (reference sequence). With 3 bases removed from V and 9 bases from J, the gap between germline ends came to 6 bases. The CDR3 coding sequence is TGTGCCAGTAGTATCAGCGGTTCACCCCTCCACTTT. The encoded protein is CASSISGSPLHF.

The V and J genes are TRBV20-1 and TRBJ1-2; D perhaps matches TRBD1 (6 bases). Between the trimmed V and J ends, which lost 6 bases and 7 bases, there was a span of 12 bases. CDR3 size: 11 residues. Germline loops: CDR1 DFQATT, CDR2 SNEGSKA (reference sequence). The chain's CDR3 is CSAHQGFGYTF. CDR3 DNA sequence: TGCAGTGCCCACCAGGGGTTTGGCTACACCTTC.

The chain links TRBV4-3 to TRBJ2-4; D perhaps matches TRBD1 (6 bases). This CDR3 is 20 amino acids long. The V gene's germline CDR1 is LGHNA and CDR2 YSLEER. V shed 0 bases and J shed 3 bases, with 24 bases lying between them. The CDR3 region has the DNA TGCGCCAGCAGCCAAGAGGTACAGGGCCTAGGTGGAGATGGCAAAAACATTCAGTACTTC. Its translation is CASSQEVQGLGGDGKNIQYF.

The chain uses TRBV2 and TRBJ1-5; D not resolved. V lost 4 bases to trimming and J lost 4 bases, with 11 bases between them. CDR1 is SNHLY, CDR2 FYNNEI, per germline. This CDR3 has 14 residues. As DNA, the CDR3 is TGTGCCAGCAGTGCTGCGGAGCCGAATCAGCCCCAGCATTTT. Encoded protein: CASSAAEPNQPQHF.

V usage is TRBV6-5 and J usage is TRBJ2-7; 9 positions match TRBD2. V trimming: 7 bases; J trimming: 6 bases; junction bases outside the gene matches: 13. Germline assignment: CDR1 MNHEY and CDR2 SVGAGI. This CDR3 comprises 15 residues. The CDR3 sequence is CASTPGVAGDPEQYF. The DNA of the CDR3 is TGTGCCAGCACCCCCGGAGTAGCGGGAGATCCCGAGCAGTACTTC.

The chain is built from TRBV9 and TRBJ2-1; 7 positions agree with TRBD2. The V gene end was trimmed by 4 bases and the J gene end by 7 bases; junction bases not matched to a gene: 11. CDR3 length equals 15 residues. Germline loops: CDR1 SGDLS, CDR2 YYNGEE. The CDR3 here is CASSLSGMGVNEQFF. The CDR3 region has the DNA TGTGCCAGCAGCCTAAGCGGGATGGGGGTGAATGAGCAGTTCTTC.

V and J are TRBV7-2 and TRBJ2-1, with unresolved D. From germline, CDR1 is SGHTA and CDR2 FQGNSA. The CDR3 is made up of 15 amino acids. Deletions cut 1 base from V and 2 bases from J, with 9 bases between. CDR3 sequence reads: CASSLVADTYNEQFF. DNA of the CDR3: TGTGCCAGCAGCTTAGTCGCGGATACCTACAATGAGCAGTTCTTC.

The CDR3 loop is CASGGQLKTTEAFF. The CDR3 region has the DNA TGTGCCAGCGGGGGACAGCTAAAAACTACTGAAGCTTTCTTT. The V call is TRBV7-9, the J call TRBJ1-1; 7 bases match TRBD1. Germline V gene data show CDR1 as SEHNR and CDR2 as FQNEAQ (reference sequence). The CDR3 has 14 residues. J gave up 5 bases and V 8 bases, and 11 bases lay outside the gene matches.

This clone was found a few times. The chain has TRBV30 and TRBJ1-4; possible D gene TRBD1, 6 bases. Looked up from germline, CDR1 is GTSNPN and CDR2 is SVGIG (reference sequence). V was shortened by 1 base and J by 11 bases, with 14 bases between the two germline ends. The CDR3 spans 13 residues. This CDR3 reads CAWSGNRGSKLFF. The CDR3, as DNA: TGTGCCTGGAGTGGTAATAGGGGGTCTAAACTGTTTTTT.

V and J are TRBV25-1 and TRBJ1-3; D is possibly TRBD1 (5 bases). Germline CDR1 and CDR2: MGHDK and SYGVNS. V lost 11 bases and J 3 bases, leaving 17 bases between the germline ends. CDR3 length: 14 amino acids. The CDR3 nucleotides read TGTGCCGGCGGGGGACCTGCTCATGGAAACACCATATATTTT. Residues: CAGGGPAHGNTIYF.

The chain employs TRBV19 and TRBJ2-7; TRBD1 matches 7 bases. V gave up 1 base and J gave up 3 bases; unmatched junction bases: 6. The CDR3 contains 15 residues. Germline lookup yields CDR1 LNHDA and CDR2 SQIVND (reference sequence). CDR3 coding DNA: TGTGCCAGTAGTATAGTGGGACAGTCGTTCTACGAGCAGTACTTC. This codes for CASSIVGQSFYEQYF.

The chain uses TRBV20-1 and TRBJ2-5; no firm D call. The V end lost 6 bases, the J end lost 1 base, and 6 bases lay between the germline ends. CDR3 length equals 11 residues. Per the germline V gene, CDR1 is DFQATT and CDR2 is SNEGSKA (reference sequence). The CDR3 here is CSARFQETQYF. Here the CDR3 DNA reads TGCAGTGCGAGGTTCCAAGAGACCCAGTACTTC.

This clone was recorded a few times. V usage is TRBV19 and J usage is TRBJ1-2, with D unresolved. The germline V and J ends were trimmed by 0 bases and 2 bases, with 10 bases remaining between them. The germline V gene encodes CDR1 LNHDA and CDR2 SQIVND (reference sequence). CDR3 length equals 15 residues. CDR3 DNA sequence: TGTGCCAGTAGTATAGATCACGGGTTCAACTATGGCTACACCTTC. Its translation: CASSIDHGFNYGYTF.

The chain combines TRBV7-9 with TRBJ1-2; D uncertain. Germline V CDR1 and CDR2: SEHNR, FQNEAQ (reference sequence). Deletions cut 10 bases from V and 4 bases from J, with 19 bases between. The CDR3 length is 14 residues. The CDR3 sequence is CATRILSFPYGYTF. CDR3 DNA sequence: TGTGCCACCCGAATTTTGAGTTTTCCCTATGGCTACACCTTC.

This chain links TRBV4-1 with TRBJ2-3, with a weak D call TRBD2 (6 bases). The CDR3 is made up of 14 amino acids. Germline V gene data show CDR1 as MGHRA and CDR2 as YSYEKL. V gave up 3 bases and J gave up 4 bases, with 11 bases separating them. The CDR3 DNA reads TGCGCCAGCAGCCATGGCCGGGACTCAGATACGCAGTATTTT. The encoded protein is CASSHGRDSDTQYF.

V usage is TRBV5-4 and J usage is TRBJ2-1, with TRBD1 identical over 7 bases. Trimming took 7 bases from V and 3 from J; bases not matched to a gene: 10. This CDR3 comprises 15 residues. Germline values: CDR1 SGHNT, CDR2 YYREEE (reference sequence). The CDR3 region is CASQYGTADYNEQFF. CDR3 DNA: TGTGCCAGCCAATATGGGACAGCAGACTACAATGAGCAGTTCTTC.

In DNA form, the CDR3 reads TGCGCCAGCAGTGACCGGGTCGACGAGCAGTACTTC. Its translation: CASSDRVDEQYF. V usage is TRBV10-1 and J usage is TRBJ2-7; D call uncertain. V lost 3 bases and J lost 5, with 8 bases in between. CDR1 and CDR2 from the germline V gene are WNHNN and SYGVQD (reference sequence). The CDR3 has 12 residues.

The chain carries TRBV18 and TRBJ2-6, with 11 positions matching TRBD1. This CDR3 has 19 residues. CDR1 is KGHSH, CDR2 LQKENI, per germline. V trimming: 0 bases; J trimming: 0 bases; junction bases outside the gene matches: 4. The CDR3 coding sequence is TGTGCCAGCTCACCACCGGGACAGGGGGTGTTCTCTGGGGCCAACGTCCTGACTTTC. Translation: CASSPPGQGVFSGANVLTF.

The rearrangement links TRBV6-5 to TRBJ1-2, with D unclear. Trimming pared 9 bases from V and 8 bases from J, leaving 16 bases between. The length of the CDR3 is 12 residues. Germline lookup yields CDR1 MNHEY and CDR2 SVGAGI. The CDR3 is CASRDGSRGYTF. CDR3 DNA: TGTGCCAGTCGGGATGGGTCGAGGGGCTACACCTTC.